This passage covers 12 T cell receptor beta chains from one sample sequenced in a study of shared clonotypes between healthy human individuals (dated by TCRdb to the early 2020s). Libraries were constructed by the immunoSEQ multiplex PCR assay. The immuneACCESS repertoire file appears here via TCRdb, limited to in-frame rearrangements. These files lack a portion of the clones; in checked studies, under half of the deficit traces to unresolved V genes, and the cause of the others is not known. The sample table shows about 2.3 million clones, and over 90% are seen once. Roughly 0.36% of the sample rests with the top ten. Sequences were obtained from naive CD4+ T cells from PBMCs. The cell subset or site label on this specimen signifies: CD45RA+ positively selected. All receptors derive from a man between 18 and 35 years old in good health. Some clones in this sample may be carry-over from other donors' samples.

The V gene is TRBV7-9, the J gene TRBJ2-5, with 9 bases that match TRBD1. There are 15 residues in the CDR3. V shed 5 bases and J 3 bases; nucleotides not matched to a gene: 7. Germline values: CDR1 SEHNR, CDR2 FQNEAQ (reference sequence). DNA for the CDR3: TGTGCCAGCAGCGGTGGACAGGGGAACAAAGAGACCCAGTACTTC. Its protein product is CASSGGQGNKETQYF. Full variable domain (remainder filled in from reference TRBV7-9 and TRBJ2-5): DTGVSQNPRHKITKRGQNVTFRCDPISEHNRLYWYRQTLGQGPEFLTYFQNEAQLEKSRLLSDRFSAERPKGSFSTLEIQRTEQGDSAMYLCASSGGQGNKETQYFGPGTRLLVL.

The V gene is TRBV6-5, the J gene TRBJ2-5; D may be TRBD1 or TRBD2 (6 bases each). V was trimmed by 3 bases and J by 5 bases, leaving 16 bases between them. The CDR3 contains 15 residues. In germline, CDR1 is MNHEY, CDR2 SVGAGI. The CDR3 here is CASSYGGRVAETQYF. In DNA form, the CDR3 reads TGTGCCAGCAGTTATGGGGGGCGCGTTGCCGAGACCCAGTACTTC.

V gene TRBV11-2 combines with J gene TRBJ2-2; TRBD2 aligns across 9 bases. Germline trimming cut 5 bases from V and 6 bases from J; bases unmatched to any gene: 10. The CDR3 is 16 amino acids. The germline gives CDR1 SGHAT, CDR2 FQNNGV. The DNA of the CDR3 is TGTGCCAGCAGCCCCTTAGCGGGAGAGTTCGCCGGGGAGCTGTTTTTT. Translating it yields CASSPLAGEFAGELFF.

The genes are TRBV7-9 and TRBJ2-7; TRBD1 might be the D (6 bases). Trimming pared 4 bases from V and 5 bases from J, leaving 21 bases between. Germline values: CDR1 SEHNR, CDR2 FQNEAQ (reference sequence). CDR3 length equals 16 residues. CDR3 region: CASSSKQQQGVDEQYF. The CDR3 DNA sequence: TGTGCCAGCAGCTCAAAGCAACAACAGGGTGTCGACGAGCAGTACTTC.

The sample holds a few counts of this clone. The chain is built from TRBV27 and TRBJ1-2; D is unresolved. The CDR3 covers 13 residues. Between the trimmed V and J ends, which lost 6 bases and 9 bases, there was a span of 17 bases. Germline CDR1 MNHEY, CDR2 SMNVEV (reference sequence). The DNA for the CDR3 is TGTGCCAGCAGGCAGACTGAAAAAAACCGCTACACCTTC. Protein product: CASRQTEKNRYTF.

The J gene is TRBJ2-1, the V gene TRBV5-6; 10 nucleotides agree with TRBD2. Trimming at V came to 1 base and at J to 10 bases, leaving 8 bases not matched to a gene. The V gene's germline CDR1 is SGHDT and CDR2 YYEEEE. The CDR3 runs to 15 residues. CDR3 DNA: TGTGCCAGCAGCTTGTACAGCGGGAGGGCCCGGGAGCAGTTCTTC. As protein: CASSLYSGRAREQFF. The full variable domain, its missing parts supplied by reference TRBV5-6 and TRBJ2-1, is DAGVTQSPTHLIKTRGQQVTLRCSPKSGHDTVSWYQQALGQGPQFIFQYYEEEERQRGNFPDRFSGHQFPNYSSELNVNALLLGDSALYLCASSLYSGRAREQFFGPGTRLTVL.

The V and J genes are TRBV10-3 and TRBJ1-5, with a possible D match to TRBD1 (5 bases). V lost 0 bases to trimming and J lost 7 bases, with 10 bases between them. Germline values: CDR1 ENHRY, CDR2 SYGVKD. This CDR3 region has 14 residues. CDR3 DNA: TGTGCCATCAGTGAGTCGAGCAGGGAGCAGCCCCAGCATTTT. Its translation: CAISESSREQPQHF.

CDR3 DNA: TGTGCCAGTAGTCTGAACAGGGGGCGCAAAGAAAAACTGTTTTTT. Translated, it gives CASSLNRGRKEKLFF. V and J are TRBV19 and TRBJ1-4; 9 nucleotides line up with TRBD1. The V and J ends lost 5 bases and 8 bases, in that order; junction bases with no gene match: 9. CDR1 and CDR2 from the germline V gene are LNHDA and SQIVND (reference sequence). The CDR3 spans 15 residues.

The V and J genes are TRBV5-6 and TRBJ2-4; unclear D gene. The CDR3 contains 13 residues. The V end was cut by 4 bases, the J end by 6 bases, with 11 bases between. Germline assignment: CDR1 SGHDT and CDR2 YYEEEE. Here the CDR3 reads CASSQLSRNIQYF. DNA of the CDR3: TGTGCCAGCAGCCAACTGAGTAGAAACATTCAGTACTTC. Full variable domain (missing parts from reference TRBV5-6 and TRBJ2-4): DAGVTQSPTHLIKTRGQQVTLRCSPKSGHDTVSWYQQALGQGPQFIFQYYEEEERQRGNFPDRFSGHQFPNYSSELNVNALLLGDSALYLCASSQLSRNIQYFGAGTRLSVL.

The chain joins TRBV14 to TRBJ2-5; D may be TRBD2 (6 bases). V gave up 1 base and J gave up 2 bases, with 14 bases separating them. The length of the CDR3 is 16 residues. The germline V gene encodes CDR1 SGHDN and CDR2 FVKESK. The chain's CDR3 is CASSQGRGRTQETQYF. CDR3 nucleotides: TGTGCCAGCAGCCAAGGGAGGGGAAGAACACAAGAGACCCAGTACTTC.

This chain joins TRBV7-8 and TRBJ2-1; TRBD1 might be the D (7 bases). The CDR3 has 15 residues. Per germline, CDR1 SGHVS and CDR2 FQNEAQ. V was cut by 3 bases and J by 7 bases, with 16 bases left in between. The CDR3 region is CASSFPLAGGNEQFF. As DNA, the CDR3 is TGTGCCAGCAGCTTTCCGCTGGCAGGGGGGAATGAGCAGTTCTTC.

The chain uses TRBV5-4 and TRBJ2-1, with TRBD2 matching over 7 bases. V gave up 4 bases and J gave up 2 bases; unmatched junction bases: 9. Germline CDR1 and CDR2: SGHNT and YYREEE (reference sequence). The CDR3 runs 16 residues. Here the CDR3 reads CASSAAAGTTYNEQFF. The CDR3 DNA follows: TGTGCCAGCAGCGCCGCTGCCGGGACTACCTACAATGAGCAGTTCTTC.